This is a list of T cell receptor beta chains from one sample in a study of T cell clonotyping in hematopoietic cell transplantation. Profiled with immunoSEQ multiplex PCR; TCRdb holds only in-frame clones, not every one. Of almost 650 clones listed, over 95% are singletons. Source: peripheral blood mononuclear cells, taken before stem cell transplant. These receptors all come from a woman aged 40 to 50 with acute myeloid leukemia. Some clones in this sample may be carry-over from other donors' samples. Both conserved end residues are trimmed from each CDR3. The D gene is left open where the match is weak.

cdr3_length: 10
d_call: -
v_call: TRBV5-4
cdr3_aa: ASSFDNTEAF

cdr3_length: 11
d_call: -
v_call: TRBV28
cdr3_aa: ASSLLSRTEAF